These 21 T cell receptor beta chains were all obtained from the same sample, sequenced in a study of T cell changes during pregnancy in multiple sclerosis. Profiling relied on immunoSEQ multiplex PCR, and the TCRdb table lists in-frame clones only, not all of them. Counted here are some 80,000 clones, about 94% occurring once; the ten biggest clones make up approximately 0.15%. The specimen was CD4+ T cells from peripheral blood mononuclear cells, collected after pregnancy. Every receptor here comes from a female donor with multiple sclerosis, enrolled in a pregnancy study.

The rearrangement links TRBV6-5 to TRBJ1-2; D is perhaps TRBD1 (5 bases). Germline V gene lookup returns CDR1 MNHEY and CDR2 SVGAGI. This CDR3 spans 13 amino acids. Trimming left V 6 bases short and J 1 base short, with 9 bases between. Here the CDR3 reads CASRPRVNYGYTF. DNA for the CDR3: TGTGCCAGCAGACCCAGGGTTAACTATGGCTACACCTTC.

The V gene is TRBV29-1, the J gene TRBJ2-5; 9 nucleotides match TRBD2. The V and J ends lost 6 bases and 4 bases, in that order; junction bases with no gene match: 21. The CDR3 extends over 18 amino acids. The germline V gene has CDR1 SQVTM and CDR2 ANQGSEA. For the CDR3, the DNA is TGCAGCGTCCTAGGGAGGGTAGCGGGAGTCGGTCCGTCAGAGACCCAGTACTTC. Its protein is CSVLGRVAGVGPSETQYF.

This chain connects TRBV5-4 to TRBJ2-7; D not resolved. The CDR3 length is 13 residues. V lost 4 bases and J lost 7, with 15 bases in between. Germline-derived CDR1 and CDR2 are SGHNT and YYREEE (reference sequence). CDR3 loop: CASSREQYREQYF. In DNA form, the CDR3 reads TGTGCCAGCAGCCGAGAACAATACAGAGAGCAGTACTTC.

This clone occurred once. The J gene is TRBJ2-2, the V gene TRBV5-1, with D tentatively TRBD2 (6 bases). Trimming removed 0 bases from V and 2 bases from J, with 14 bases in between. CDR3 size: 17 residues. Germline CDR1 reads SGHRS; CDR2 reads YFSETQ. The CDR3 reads CASSLVVAARNTGELFF. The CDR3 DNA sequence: TGCGCCAGCAGCTTGGTGGTAGCGGCTCGCAACACCGGGGAGCTGTTTTTT.

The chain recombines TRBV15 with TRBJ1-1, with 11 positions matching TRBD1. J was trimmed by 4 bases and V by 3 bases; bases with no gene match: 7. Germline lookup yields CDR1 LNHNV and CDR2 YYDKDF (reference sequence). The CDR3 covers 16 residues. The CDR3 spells CATSRVTGTGGTEAFF. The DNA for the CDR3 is TGTGCCACCAGCAGGGTCACCGGGACAGGGGGCACTGAAGCTTTCTTT.

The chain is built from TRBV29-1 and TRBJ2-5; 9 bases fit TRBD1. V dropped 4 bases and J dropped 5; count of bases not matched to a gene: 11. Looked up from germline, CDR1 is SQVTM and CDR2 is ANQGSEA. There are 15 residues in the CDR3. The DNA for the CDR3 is TGCAGCGTTGTAGCTGGGACAGGGTCGGGGGAGACCCAGTACTTC. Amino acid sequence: CSVVAGTGSGETQYF.

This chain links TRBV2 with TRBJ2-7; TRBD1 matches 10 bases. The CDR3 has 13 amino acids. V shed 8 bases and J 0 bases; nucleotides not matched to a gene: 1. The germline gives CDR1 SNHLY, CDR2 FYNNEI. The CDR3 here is CASRDRGSYEQYF. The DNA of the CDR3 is TGTGCCAGCCGGGACAGGGGCTCCTACGAGCAGTACTTC.

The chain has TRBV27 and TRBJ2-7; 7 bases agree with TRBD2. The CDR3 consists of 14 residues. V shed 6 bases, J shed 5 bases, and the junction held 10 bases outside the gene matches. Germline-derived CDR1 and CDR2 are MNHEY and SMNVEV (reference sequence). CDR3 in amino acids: CASRVSGGRHEQYF. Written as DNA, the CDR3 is TGTGCCAGCAGGGTATCGGGAGGTCGACACGAGCAGTACTTC.

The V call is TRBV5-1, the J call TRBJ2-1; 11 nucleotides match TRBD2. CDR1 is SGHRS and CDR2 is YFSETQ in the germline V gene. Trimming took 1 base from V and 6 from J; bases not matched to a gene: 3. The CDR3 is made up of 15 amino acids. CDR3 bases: TGCGCCAGCAGCTTGAGACTAGCGGGGTCCAATGAGCAGTTCTTC. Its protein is CASSLRLAGSNEQFF.

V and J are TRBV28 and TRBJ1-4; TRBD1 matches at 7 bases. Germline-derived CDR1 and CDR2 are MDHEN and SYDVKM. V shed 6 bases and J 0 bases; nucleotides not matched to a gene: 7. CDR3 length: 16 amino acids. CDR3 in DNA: TGTGCCAGCAGCTCGACAGGGTTCGCAACTAATGAAAAACTGTTTTTT. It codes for CASSSTGFATNEKLFF.

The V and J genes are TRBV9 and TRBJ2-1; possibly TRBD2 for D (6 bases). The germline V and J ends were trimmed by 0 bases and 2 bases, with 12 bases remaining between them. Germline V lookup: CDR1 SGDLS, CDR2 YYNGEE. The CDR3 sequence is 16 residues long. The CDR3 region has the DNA TGTGCCAGCAGCGTAGTGGGGGGAGTCACCTACAATGAGCAGTTCTTC. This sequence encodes CASSVVGGVTYNEQFF.

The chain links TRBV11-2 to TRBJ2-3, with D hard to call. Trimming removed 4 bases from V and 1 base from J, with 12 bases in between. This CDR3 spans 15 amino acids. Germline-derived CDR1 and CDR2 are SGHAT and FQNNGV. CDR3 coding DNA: TGTGCCAGCAGCTCTACTCCTACCCGCACAGATACGCAGTATTTT. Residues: CASSSTPTRTDTQYF.

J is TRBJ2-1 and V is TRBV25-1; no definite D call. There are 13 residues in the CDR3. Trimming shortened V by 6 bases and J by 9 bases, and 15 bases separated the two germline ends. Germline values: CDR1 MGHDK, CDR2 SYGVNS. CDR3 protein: CASSPPPGFEQFF. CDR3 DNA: TGTGCCAGCAGCCCTCCCCCCGGGTTTGAGCAGTTCTTC.

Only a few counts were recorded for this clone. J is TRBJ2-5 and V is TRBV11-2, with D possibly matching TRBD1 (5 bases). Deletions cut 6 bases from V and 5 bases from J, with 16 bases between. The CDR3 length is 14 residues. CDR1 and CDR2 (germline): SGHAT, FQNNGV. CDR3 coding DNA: TGTGCCAGCAGTTCAACGCAGGGTCGTGAGACCCAGTACTTC. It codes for CASSSTQGRETQYF.

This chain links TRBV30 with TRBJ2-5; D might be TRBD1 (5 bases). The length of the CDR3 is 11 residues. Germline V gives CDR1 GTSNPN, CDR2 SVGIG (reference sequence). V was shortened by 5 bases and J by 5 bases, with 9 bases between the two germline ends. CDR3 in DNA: TGTGCCTGGTCCCCAGGGGAGACCCAGTACTTC. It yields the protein CAWSPGETQYF.

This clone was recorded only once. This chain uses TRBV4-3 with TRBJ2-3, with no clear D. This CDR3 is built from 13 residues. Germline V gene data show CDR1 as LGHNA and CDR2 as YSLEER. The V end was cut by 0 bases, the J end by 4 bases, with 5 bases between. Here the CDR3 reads CASSQDLSDTQYF. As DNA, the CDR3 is TGCGCCAGCAGCCAAGATCTCTCAGATACGCAGTATTTT.

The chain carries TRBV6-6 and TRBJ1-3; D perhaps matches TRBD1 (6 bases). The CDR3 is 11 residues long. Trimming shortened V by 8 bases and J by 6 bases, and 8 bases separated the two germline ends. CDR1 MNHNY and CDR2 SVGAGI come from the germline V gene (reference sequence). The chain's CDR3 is CASGTTNTIYF. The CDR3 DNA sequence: TGTGCCAGCGGGACAACAAACACCATATATTTT.

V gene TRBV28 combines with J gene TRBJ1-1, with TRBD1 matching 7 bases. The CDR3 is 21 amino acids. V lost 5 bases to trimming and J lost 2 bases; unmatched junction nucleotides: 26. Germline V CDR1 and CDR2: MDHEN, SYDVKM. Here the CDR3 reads CASSGVNRGWTPSTHNTEAFF. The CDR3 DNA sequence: TGTGCCAGCAGTGGGGTCAACAGGGGATGGACACCTTCCACTCATAACACTGAAGCTTTCTTT.

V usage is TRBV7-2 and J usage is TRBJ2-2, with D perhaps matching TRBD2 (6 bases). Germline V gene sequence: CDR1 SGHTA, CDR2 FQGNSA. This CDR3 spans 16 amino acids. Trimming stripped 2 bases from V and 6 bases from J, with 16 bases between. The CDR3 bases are TGTGCCAGCAGCTTAAAGACTAGTGGTGGGCCCGGGGAGCTGTTTTTT. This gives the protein CASSLKTSGGPGELFF.

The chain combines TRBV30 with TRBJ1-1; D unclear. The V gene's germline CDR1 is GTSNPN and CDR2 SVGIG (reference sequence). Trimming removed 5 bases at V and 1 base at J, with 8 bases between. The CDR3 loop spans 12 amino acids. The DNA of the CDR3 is TGTGCCTGGGGACGGGAGAACACTGAAGCTTTCTTT. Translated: CAWGRENTEAFF.

CDR3 nucleotides: TGTGCCAGCAGCTCACTAAGGGACAGGGACAACGAGCAGTACTTC. It codes for CASSSLRDRDNEQYF. J is TRBJ2-7 and V is TRBV7-9; 9 bases agree with TRBD1. V lost 4 bases to trimming and J lost 5 bases; unmatched junction nucleotides: 9. This CDR3 is 15 amino acids long. Germline-derived CDR1 and CDR2 are SEHNR and FQNEAQ (reference sequence).